This TCR beta chain was identified during a study of T cell responses to AZD1222 COVID-19 vaccine. Study information: Second-dose intervals near 4 or 12 weeks were combined. Study-wide points: Spike-specific TCRs gained breadth and depth after people received two AZD1222 doses.

The protocol was immunoSEQ multiplex PCR, while the TCRdb copy is restricted to in-frame clones and leaves out a portion. Altogether around 78,000 clones are present, around 90% being singletons, with the ten largest covering around 24%. The CDR3 loop spans 14 amino acids. Trimming at V came to 0 bases and at J to 1 base, leaving 0 bases not matched to a gene. The germline V gene has CDR1 SGDLS and CDR2 YYNGEE. Worth noting for this clone: Its antigen remains unknown.

The input for sequencing was peripheral blood, taken on day 0 of AZD1222 vaccination. The V call is TRBV9, the J call TRBJ1-1; 7 bases map to TRBD1. The clonotype comes from an adult in good health. The CDR3 sequence is CASSVGQGNTEAFF. Written as DNA, the CDR3 is TGTGCCAGCAGCGTAGGACAGGGGAACACTGAAGCTTTCTTT. Complete variable domain (other parts from reference TRBV9 and TRBJ1-1): DSGVTQTPKHLITATGQRVTLRCSPRSGDLSVYWYQQSLDQGLQFLIQYYNGEERAKGNILERFSAQQFPDLHSELNLSSLELGDSALYFCASSVGQGNTEAFFGQGTRLTVV.